This is a list of T cell receptor beta chains from one sample in a study of TIL therapy for anti-PD-1-resistant metastatic lung cancer. Some clones are missing from TCRdb's copy, which holds only in-frame ones; the method was immunoSEQ multiplex PCR. The sample lists some 37,000 clones; around 67% were seen once. This specimen consisted of blood, obtained at baseline. All receptors derive from a person between 25 and 79 years old with non-small cell lung cancer. The CDR3 runs from the conserved cysteine through the conserved F or W. A D gene is named only where the DNA matches it firmly. Clone size is not always given. Where it is, it says once, few, many or a class for expanded clones.

V: TRBV9
size: -
J: TRBJ2-1
D: TRBD2
DNA: TGTGCCAGCAGTTCCGGAGCGGGAGATGGGAATGAGCAGTTCTTC
CDR3: CASSSGAGDGNEQFF

V: TRBV13
size: -
J: TRBJ2-7
D: -
DNA: TGTGCCAGCAGCTTACTGGGCCACGAGCAGTACTTC
CDR3: CASSLLGHEQYF

V: TRBV25-1
size: -
J: TRBJ1-6
D: TRBD1
DNA: TGTGCCAGCAGACTTACGACGGGACAGAATAATTCACCCCTCCACTTT
CDR3: CASRLTTGQNNSPLHF

V: TRBV27
size: -
J: TRBJ2-3
D: -
DNA: TGTGCCAGCTCTCCAGCCTCGGCCGAGGGGCCAGATACGCAGTATTTT
CDR3: CASSPASAEGPDTQYF

V: TRBV4-3
size: few
J: TRBJ1-2
D: TRBD1
DNA: TGCGCCAGCAGCCAAGATTTGGGACAGGCTAGCTATGGCTACACCTTC
CDR3: CASSQDLGQASYGYTF

V: TRBV6-5
size: -
J: TRBJ1-5
D: -
DNA: TGTGCCAGCAGTGAAAATCAGCCCCAGCATTTT
CDR3: CASSENQPQHF

V: TRBV10-3
size: once
J: TRBJ1-2
D: TRBD1
DNA: TGTGCCATCAGTGAGTCGGGGGGACAGGGGATCTATGGCTACACCTTC
CDR3: CAISESGGQGIYGYTF

V: TRBV7-2
size: -
J: TRBJ1-5
D: -
DNA: TGTGCCAGCAGGTCCGAGGGAAGTAGGCAGCCCCAGCATTTT
CDR3: CASRSEGSRQPQHF

V: TRBV9
size: -
J: TRBJ2-3
D: TRBD1
DNA: TGTGCCAGCAGCGTAGAGGGTAGGGACAGGGCTAAAGATACGCAGTATTTT
CDR3: CASSVEGRDRAKDTQYF

V: TRBV4-2
size: -
J: TRBJ2-7
D: -
DNA: TGTGCCAGCAGCCAGGGAGTCTCGGAATCCCCCTACGAGCAGTACTTC
CDR3: CASSQGVSESPYEQYF

V: TRBV4-1
size: -
J: TRBJ2-3
D: TRBD1
DNA: TGCGCCAGCAGCCATCACAAGGGACAGGGGGCAGATACGCAGTATTTT
CDR3: CASSHHKGQGADTQYF

V: TRBV28
size: -
J: TRBJ1-6
D: -
DNA: TGTGCCAGCAGCCCGACGGGCGTACGGTTGCATTCACCCCTCCACTTT
CDR3: CASSPTGVRLHSPLHF

V: TRBV28
size: -
J: TRBJ1-5
D: TRBD1
DNA: TGTGCCAGCAGTGGAGGGACAGGGGGGAGGCCCCAGCATTTT
CDR3: CASSGGTGGRPQHF

V: TRBV12-5
size: -
J: TRBJ2-3
D: -
DNA: TGTGCTAGTGGTTTGGTGGGTGGAGATACGCAGTATTTT
CDR3: CASGLVGGDTQYF

V: TRBV5-1
size: -
J: TRBJ1-2
D: TRBD1
DNA: TGCGCCAGCAGCGAATCTGTACAGGGGGCAAACTATGGCTACACCTTC
CDR3: CASSESVQGANYGYTF

V: TRBV6-5
size: -
J: TRBJ1-1
D: -
DNA: TGTGCCAGCAGTTACCGCCAGGACACTGAAGCTTTCTTT
CDR3: CASSYRQDTEAFF

V: TRBV27
size: -
J: TRBJ1-1
D: -
DNA: TGTGCCAGCAGCATAGCGGGGGCGCCCACTGAAGCTTTCTTT
CDR3: CASSIAGAPTEAFF

V: TRBV30
size: -
J: TRBJ1-6
D: -
DNA: TGTGCCTGGAGCATGGGGACAAAGAATTCACCCCTCCACTTT
CDR3: CAWSMGTKNSPLHF

V: TRBV6-5
size: -
J: TRBJ1-6
D: -
DNA: TGTGCCAGCAGTTACGAGGGACTAAATTCACCCCTCCACTTT
CDR3: CASSYEGLNSPLHF

V: TRBV7-3
size: -
J: TRBJ2-3
D: TRBD2
DNA: TGTGCCAGCAGCGCCCTAGCGGGAGGGCCCCCAGATACGCAGTATTTT
CDR3: CASSALAGGPPDTQYF

V: TRBV27
size: -
J: TRBJ2-7
D: -
DNA: TGTGCCAGCAGGCCCCGGGGGCGGGGTTTTGCCTACGAGCAGTACTTC
CDR3: CASRPRGRGFAYEQYF

V: TRBV11-1
size: -
J: TRBJ2-1
D: TRBD2
DNA: TGTGCCAGCAGCTTACGCGCACTAGCGGGAGGCTCCTACAATGAGCAGTTCTTC
CDR3: CASSLRALAGGSYNEQFF

V: TRBV30
size: -
J: TRBJ1-1
D: -
DNA: TGTGCCTGGAGTGTCTTACAGGCTGTCATGAACACTGAAGCTTTCTTT
CDR3: CAWSVLQAVMNTEAFF

V: TRBV28
size: -
J: TRBJ1-1
D: -
DNA: TGTGCCAGCAGTTTCGCAGGGCCGCTCAACACTGAAGCTTTCTTT
CDR3: CASSFAGPLNTEAFF

V: TRBV7-9
size: -
J: TRBJ1-2
D: TRBD1
DNA: TGTGCCAGCAGCATCCTAACAGGGGAGGGGGGCTACACCTTC
CDR3: CASSILTGEGGYTF

V: TRBV11-2
size: -
J: TRBJ2-7
D: -
DNA: TGTGCCAGCAGCTTAGATGGAGCCAACGAGCAGTACTTC
CDR3: CASSLDGANEQYF

V: TRBV5-4
size: -
J: TRBJ2-5
D: -
DNA: TGTGCCAGCAGGACCCCAGGGGAGACCCAGTACTTC
CDR3: CASRTPGETQYF

V: TRBV6-5
size: few
J: TRBJ1-1
D: -
DNA: TGTGCCAGCAGAAAGACAGGCATGAACACTGAAGCTTTCTTT
CDR3: CASRKTGMNTEAFF

V: TRBV9
size: once
J: TRBJ2-7
D: -
DNA: TGTGCCAGCAGCGTAGGAGGAGGTCAGGGGAACGAGCAGTACTTC
CDR3: CASSVGGGQGNEQYF

V: TRBV9
size: -
J: TRBJ1-1
D: -
DNA: TGTGCCAGCAGCCCCTCCGGATTGAACACTGAAGCTTTCTTT
CDR3: CASSPSGLNTEAFF

V: TRBV28
size: -
J: TRBJ2-7
D: TRBD1
DNA: TGTGCCAGCAGGGACCAGGACAGGGACGAGCAGTACTTC
CDR3: CASRDQDRDEQYF

V: TRBV6-1
size: -
J: TRBJ1-1
D: -
DNA: TGTGCCAGCAGTTTATCCCATAACACTGAAGCTTTCTTT
CDR3: CASSLSHNTEAFF

V: TRBV6-1
size: -
J: TRBJ2-2
D: TRBD2
DNA: TGTGCCAGCAGTATGCCTAGCGGTGTTGCCGGGGAGCTGTTTTTT
CDR3: CASSMPSGVAGELFF

V: TRBV21-1
size: -
J: TRBJ2-7
D: -
DNA: TGTGCCAGCAGCAAAGTACGGTGGATCTCTAACTCCTACGAGCAGTACTTC
CDR3: CASSKVRWISNSYEQYF

V: TRBV4-1
size: -
J: TRBJ1-2
D: -
DNA: TGCGCCAGCAGCCAAGAACTGGCTTCACATGGCTACACCTTC
CDR3: CASSQELASHGYTF

V: TRBV6-5
size: -
J: TRBJ2-7
D: -
DNA: TGTGCCAGCAGTTATAGGGCAGGGAATGTTTACGAGCAGTACTTC
CDR3: CASSYRAGNVYEQYF

V: TRBV19
size: -
J: TRBJ2-7
D: TRBD2
DNA: TGTGCCAGTAGTTGGGGACTAGCGGCCTACGAGCAGTACTTC
CDR3: CASSWGLAAYEQYF

V: TRBV28
size: -
J: TRBJ2-7
D: -
DNA: TGTGCCAGCAGCCCTCTGGGAGGGGGACAGGCGGCCTACGAGCAGTACTTC
CDR3: CASSPLGGGQAAYEQYF

V: TRBV5-1
size: -
J: TRBJ2-7
D: TRBD1
DNA: TGCGCCAGCAGCTTGTCAGGGGGATTCTACGAGCAGTACTTC
CDR3: CASSLSGGFYEQYF

V: TRBV20-1
size: -
J: TRBJ2-5
D: -
DNA: TGCAGTGCTGCATGGGAGACCCAGTACTTC
CDR3: CSAAWETQYF

V: TRBV7-9
size: few
J: TRBJ1-5
D: -
DNA: TGTGCCAGCAGCTTTGGATTTGGGCAGCCCCAGCATTTT
CDR3: CASSFGFGQPQHF

V: TRBV7-2
size: -
J: TRBJ2-5
D: -
DNA: TGTGCCAGCAGCCAAGATACTTTCAGGGGGGCCCAAGAGACCCAGTACTTC
CDR3: CASSQDTFRGAQETQYF

V: TRBV27
size: -
J: TRBJ2-1
D: TRBD2
DNA: TGTGCCAGCAGTATGACTAGCGGGAGGGCAAATGAGCAGTTCTTC
CDR3: CASSMTSGRANEQFF

V: TRBV4-1
size: -
J: TRBJ1-2
D: -
DNA: TGCGCCAGCAGCGGGAGCCAACCTAACTTTCGCTATGGCTACACCTTC
CDR3: CASSGSQPNFRYGYTF

V: TRBV28
size: -
J: TRBJ1-1
D: -
DNA: TGTGCCAGCAGGGAGCGGGGACGCGGGGTGAACACTGAAGCTTTCTTT
CDR3: CASRERGRGVNTEAFF

V: TRBV19
size: -
J: TRBJ2-5
D: -
DNA: TGTGCCAGTAGTATAGAGGGGAGAACTCAAGAGACCCAGTACTTC
CDR3: CASSIEGRTQETQYF